The T cell receptor beta chain described here comes from a study of Graves' ophthalmopathy and Graves' hyperthyroidism. Whole-study findings and limits: In blood, most expanded thyroid clonotypes above 0.001 frequency were also detected.

RNA transcripts provided the template for amplifying TCR beta CDR3 regions. Following a first-round RT-PCR that used HTBI primers, a second-round multiplex PCR was carried out. TCRdb re-analysed the multiplex PCR reads in MiXCR, keeping a single row per CDR3 protein. The sample has around 1,000,000 distinct CDR3 sequences, about two fifths seen once. This CDR3 spans 12 amino acids. Germline V lookup: CDR1 SQVTM, CDR2 ANQGSEA. V dropped 8 bases and J dropped 7 bases, with 17 bases sitting between them. Points on this clonotype: As yet, its antigen is unknown.

V is TRBV29-1 and J is TRBJ1-2, with D uncertain. The sample was peripheral blood or thyroid tissue (not recorded which). This TCR came from an adult man with Graves' hyperthyroidism. Here the CDR3 DNA reads TGCAGCACCTCATACGAAACGGCTGGCTACACCTTC. It translates to CSTSYETAGYTF.